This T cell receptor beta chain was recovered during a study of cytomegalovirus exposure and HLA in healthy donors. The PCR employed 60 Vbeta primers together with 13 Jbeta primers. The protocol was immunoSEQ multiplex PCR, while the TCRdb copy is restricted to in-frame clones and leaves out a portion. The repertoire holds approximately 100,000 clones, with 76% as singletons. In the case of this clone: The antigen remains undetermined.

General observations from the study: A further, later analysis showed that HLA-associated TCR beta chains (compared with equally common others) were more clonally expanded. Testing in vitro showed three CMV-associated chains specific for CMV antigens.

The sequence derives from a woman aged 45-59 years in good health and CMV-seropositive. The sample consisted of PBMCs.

The CDR3: CASSRGLAGSNEQFF. The CDR3 DNA sequence: TGTGCCAGCTCAAGGGGACTAGCGGGAAGCAATGAGCAGTTCTTC. This chain joins TRBV18 and TRBJ2-1; 13 nucleotides align to TRBD2. This CDR3 contains 15 residues. Germline values: CDR1 KGHSH, CDR2 LQKENI. Trimming cost V 5 bases and J 6 bases; bases outside gene matches: 4. Filled out from reference TRBV18 and TRBJ2-1, the complete variable domain reads NAGVMQNPRHLVRRRGQEARLRCSPMKGHSHVYWYRQLPEEGLKFMVYLQKENIIDESGMPKERFSAEFPKEGPSILRIQQVVRGDSAAYFCASSRGLAGSNEQFFGPGTRLTVL.